The clone carrying this T cell receptor beta chain was recorded a few times. Preparation of the TCRbeta library was carried out with unique molecular identifiers. TCRdb redid the calling of the PCR reads with MiXCR, one entry per CDR3 protein. The sample lists approximately 590,000 distinct CDR3 sequences, roughly 10% seen once, with less than 5% in the top ten. The data derive from a study of T-cell reconstitution after alpha-beta-depleted transplantation in children. The source of this sequence is a human donor who donated a stem cell graft to a child with acute myeloid leukemia. The input for sequencing was PBMCs from the stem cell graft donor, taken from the stem cell graft.

The CDR3 DNA is TGTGCCATCAGTGATCAAGCGGGAGGAGGAGAGACCCAGTACTTC. Translating it yields CAISDQAGGGETQYF. The chain joins TRBV10-3 to TRBJ2-5; 9 nucleotides agree with TRBD2. The CDR3 is 15 amino acids. Per germline, CDR1 ENHRY and CDR2 SYGVKD. V lost 3 bases to trimming and J lost 4 bases; unmatched junction nucleotides: 6.